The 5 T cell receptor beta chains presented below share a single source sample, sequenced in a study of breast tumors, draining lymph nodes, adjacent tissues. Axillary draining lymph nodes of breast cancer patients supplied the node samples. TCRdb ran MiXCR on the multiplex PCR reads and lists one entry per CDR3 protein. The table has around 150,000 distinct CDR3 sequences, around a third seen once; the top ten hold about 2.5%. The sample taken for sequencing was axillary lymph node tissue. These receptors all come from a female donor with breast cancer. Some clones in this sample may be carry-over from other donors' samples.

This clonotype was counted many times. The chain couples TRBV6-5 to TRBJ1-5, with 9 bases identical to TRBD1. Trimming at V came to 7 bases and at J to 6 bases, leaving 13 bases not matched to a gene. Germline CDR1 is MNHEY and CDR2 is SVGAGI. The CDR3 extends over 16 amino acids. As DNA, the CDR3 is TGTGCCAGCAAACCGGGACAGGGTAATTACGGTCAGCCCCAGCATTTT. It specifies CASKPGQGNYGQPQHF.

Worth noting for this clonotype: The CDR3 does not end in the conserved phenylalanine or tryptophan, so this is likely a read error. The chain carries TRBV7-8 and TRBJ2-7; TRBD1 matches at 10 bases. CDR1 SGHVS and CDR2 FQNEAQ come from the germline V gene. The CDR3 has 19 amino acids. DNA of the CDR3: TGTGCCAGCAGCCCTCTCTCACTCGTGGGACAGGGGATCTCCTACGGGCAGTACTAC. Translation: CASSPLSLVGQGISYGQYY.

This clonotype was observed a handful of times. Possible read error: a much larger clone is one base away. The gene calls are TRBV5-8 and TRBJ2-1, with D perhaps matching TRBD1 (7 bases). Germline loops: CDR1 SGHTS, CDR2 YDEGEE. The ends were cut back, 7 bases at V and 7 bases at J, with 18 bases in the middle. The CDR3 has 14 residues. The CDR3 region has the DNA TGTGCCAGCCAAGACAGGGACTCTGTGAATGAGCAGTTCTTC. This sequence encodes CASQDRDSVNEQFF.

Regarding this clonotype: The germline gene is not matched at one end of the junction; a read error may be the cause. CDR3 loop: CSAREAGRTTNEELFF. The CDR3 DNA reads TGCAGTGCTAGAGAAGCGGGAAGAACAACTAATGAAGAACTGTTTTTT. This chain joins TRBV20-1 and TRBJ1-4, with unresolved D. The CDR3 spans 16 residues. The germline gives CDR1 DFQATT, CDR2 SNEGSKA (reference sequence).

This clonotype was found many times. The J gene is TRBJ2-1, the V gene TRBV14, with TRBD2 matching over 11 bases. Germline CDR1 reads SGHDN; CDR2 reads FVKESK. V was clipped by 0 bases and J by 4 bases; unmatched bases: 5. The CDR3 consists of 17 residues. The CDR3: CASSQDWLAGGYNEQFF. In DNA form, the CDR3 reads TGTGCCAGCAGCCAAGATTGGCTAGCGGGGGGTTACAATGAGCAGTTCTTC.